The sequence of this T cell receptor beta chain was determined in a study of cytomegalovirus exposure and HLA in healthy donors. Study-level information: Tens of millions of unique TCRs from HLA-typed donors were held in an early release of data. For the approximately 400 genotyped donors, 75% to 90% fell within the Caucasian-associated ancestry cluster.

13 Jbeta primers and 60 Vbeta primers were used for the PCR. The protocol was immunoSEQ multiplex PCR, while the TCRdb copy is restricted to in-frame clones and leaves out a portion. The sample contains around 130,000 clones, 65% to 85% of which appear only once. Regarding this clone: The target antigen is unknown.

Germline V gives CDR1 MDHEN, CDR2 SYDVKM. The V gene end was trimmed by 4 bases and the J gene end by 5 bases; junction bases not matched to a gene: 11. The CDR3 is made up of 16 amino acids. General study points: Cytomegalovirus association was listed for 150 to 200 TCR beta chains.

Healthy people donating bone marrow made up the donors. The sample comprised PBMCs. This receptor was identified in a woman aged 40 to 55 in good health and CMV-seropositive. The chain joins TRBV28 to TRBJ1-5; 7 bases match TRBD1. The CDR3 spells CASSSRQGKGDQPQHF. In DNA form, the CDR3 reads TGTGCCAGCAGTTCCCGACAGGGAAAAGGCGATCAGCCCCAGCATTTT.